The clone carrying this TCR beta chain was picked up one time. Other DNA sequences in this specimen translate into the identical CDR3. Using immunoSEQ multiplex PCR, the repertoire was profiled, and TCRdb retains in-frame clones only, with some absent. Of some 530,000 clones listed, approximately 85% are singletons. This sample stems from a study of blood T cell repertoires in COVID-19. CDR1 is LNHDA, CDR2 SQIVND, per germline (reference sequence). There are 14 residues in the CDR3. The V and J ends lost 6 bases and 2 bases respectively, with 10 bases between them. This sequence was found in a human donor in a cohort sampled during active COVID-19. The chain is built from TRBV19 and TRBJ2-2; tentative D call: TRBD1 (6 bases). Sequenced sample: peripheral blood. CDR3 nucleotides: TGTGCCAGTAGCATACAGGGTAACACCGGGGAGCTGTTTTTT. Amino acids: CASSIQGNTGELFF. The entire variable domain, with the rest obtained from reference TRBV19 and TRBJ2-2, is as follows: DGGITQSPKYLFRKEGQNVTLSCEQNLNHDAMYWYRQDPGQGLRLIYYSQIVNDFQKGDIAEGYSVSREKKESFPLTVTSAQKNPTAFYLCASSIQGNTGELFFGEGSRLTVL.